These 7 T cell receptor beta chains originate from one sample sequenced in a study of shared clonotypes between healthy human individuals. TCRdb keeps only in-frame clones here, not all; method: immunoSEQ multiplex PCR. The table shows about 590,000 clones, with 95% to 96% occurring only once. Cells designated naive CD8 were CD45RO-negative and were positively selected for CCR7, with terminally differentiated effector memory CD45RA+ cells excluded. Sequences were obtained from naive CD8+ T cells sorted from blood. These TCRs come from a young woman in good health.

Note on this clone: This CDR3 is also generated by other DNA sequences in the sample. The V call is TRBV10-1, the J call TRBJ2-7; D may correspond to TRBD1 or TRBD2 (5 bases each). V was cut by 6 bases and J by 4 bases, with 7 bases left in between. CDR3 length equals 11 residues. Germline V gives CDR1 WNHNN, CDR2 SYGVQD (reference sequence). The CDR3 region has the DNA TGCGCCAGCAGCGAGGGGTACGAGCAGTACTTC. Translated: CASSEGYEQYF.

This chain joins TRBV10-3 and TRBJ2-7; 10 nucleotides match TRBD2. Germline CDR1 ENHRY, CDR2 SYGVKD. The CDR3 runs 13 residues. With V trimmed by 4 bases and J by 5 bases, 2 bases remained unmatched. The CDR3, as DNA: TGTGCCATCAGTGGGCTAGCGGGAGACGAGCAGTACTTC. As protein: CAISGLAGDEQYF.

The genes are TRBV28 and TRBJ2-3; maybe TRBD1 (6 bases). CDR3 length: 13 residues. Trimming removed 7 bases from V and 4 bases from J, with 12 bases in between. Per the germline V gene, CDR1 is MDHEN and CDR2 is SYDVKM. DNA for the CDR3: TGTGCCAGCAACCAGGGGTCCCCAGATACGCAGTATTTT. Its protein product is CASNQGSPDTQYF.

The rearrangement uses TRBV28 and TRBJ2-1; tentative D call: TRBD1 (5 bases). V shed 6 bases and J shed 5 bases, with 11 bases lying between them. This CDR3 spans 13 amino acids. Germline V lookup: CDR1 MDHEN, CDR2 SYDVKM. CDR3 sequence reads: CASRGHSDNEQFF. DNA of the CDR3: TGTGCCAGCAGGGGGCACAGCGACAATGAGCAGTTCTTC. Full variable domain (remainder filled in from reference TRBV28 and TRBJ2-1): DVKVTQSSRYLVKRTGEKVFLECVQDMDHENMFWYRQDPGLGLRLIYFSYDVKMKEKGDIPEGYSVSREKKERFSLILESASTNQTSMYLCASRGHSDNEQFFGPGTRLTVL.

V is TRBV6-5 and J is TRBJ2-3; 10 bases agree with TRBD2. V lost 6 bases and J lost 3; bases outside the gene matches: 6. CDR1 is MNHEY and CDR2 is SVGAGI in the germline V gene. This CDR3 region has 15 residues. The CDR3 sequence: CASSPWTSGTDTQYF. CDR3 DNA: TGTGCCAGCAGCCCCTGGACTAGCGGAACAGATACGCAGTATTTT.

The CDR3 region has the DNA TGTGCCAGCAGCGGACACGAGTGGGCCCAGCATTTT. Translated: CASSGHEWAQHF. V is TRBV7-9 and J is TRBJ1-5; tentative D call: TRBD1 (5 bases). V lost 5 bases and J lost 11, with 13 bases in between. CDR1 and CDR2 (germline): SEHNR, FQNEAQ (reference sequence). The CDR3 runs to 12 residues.

The chain carries TRBV11-2 and TRBJ1-1, with D uncertain. V was clipped by 0 bases and J by 0 bases, with 14 bases between them. Germline V gene sequence: CDR1 SGHAT, CDR2 FQNNGV. The CDR3 contains 17 residues. The CDR3 sequence is CASSLDAPTTMNTEAFF. The CDR3 coding sequence is TGTGCCAGCAGCTTAGACGCTCCCACGACGATGAACACTGAAGCTTTCTTT.